The entry below describes one TCR beta chain. Its antigen is not known. The CDR3 has 12 residues. CDR1 MDHEN and CDR2 SYDVKM come from the germline V gene. With 3 bases removed from V and 10 bases from J, the gap between germline ends came to 10 bases. These data belong to a study of regulatory T cells in long-lasting Graves disease. Study-wide results and limits: Gene preferences differed: TRBV28, TRBJ1-2, TRBJ2-5 in persistent cases.

This sample's time point: persistent/refractory GD, antithyroid drugs over 5 years with positive TRAb. Preparation of the TCR library used RNA extracted from PBMCs. Assembly of TCR beta libraries relied on iRepertoire HTBI primers together with Arm-PCR of CDR3 regions. MiXCR, run by TCRdb on the multiplex PCR reads, gives a single entry per CDR3 protein. The sample includes approximately 400,000 distinct CDR3 sequences, 20% to 30% seen only once; the top ten take approximately 25%. The sample was peripheral blood mononuclear cells (PBMCs), taken when the disease was refractory, from a patient treated with antithyroid drugs. The receptor's source is a female donor with Graves disease. The rearrangement uses TRBV28 and TRBJ2-1; D may be TRBD2 (5 bases). CDR3 protein: CASSLQRREQFF. Here the CDR3 DNA reads TGTGCCAGCAGTTTGCAGCGGAGGGAGCAGTTCTTC.